This T cell receptor beta chain is from a study of T cell responses to AZD1222 COVID-19 vaccine. Study outcomes and limitations: Donor demographics were predominantly white British with a female majority; clonal diversity may be underestimated. Regions 160-218 and 743-854 dominated among vaccine-associated CD4 TCRs spanning spike. It was only after the peak T cell response that any repertoires were sampled. Spike-specific TCR depth and breadth grew after two AZD1222 doses.

After removal of 5 bases from V and 7 bases from J, the junction contained 5 bases not matched to a gene. The germline CDR1 and CDR2 sequences are LGHNA and YNFKEQ. This CDR3 comprises 14 residues. The protocol was immunoSEQ multiplex PCR, while the TCRdb copy is restricted to in-frame clones and leaves out a portion. The table records some 150,000 clones, nearly 90% of them present only once. For this clone: Its target is unknown.

The sequencing here drew on peripheral blood, taken 28 days after the second dose of the MenACWY control vaccine. This clonotype was sampled from an adult who received the MenACWY meningococcal vaccine as a control. The chain is built from TRBV4-2 and TRBJ2-1; TRBD2 agrees at 10 bases. CDR3 in amino acids: CASSEASGSNEQFF. The DNA for the CDR3 is TGTGCCAGCAGCGAGGCTAGCGGGAGTAATGAGCAGTTCTTC.